This passage covers 20 T cell receptor beta chains from one sample sequenced in a study of blood T cell repertoires in COVID-19. Profiled with immunoSEQ multiplex PCR; TCRdb holds only in-frame clones, not every one. Found here are about 260,000 clones, around 86% of them singletons; the top ten hold around 2.1%. The sample comprised PBMCs or T cells enriched from blood (not recorded which). The receptors here all came from a woman aged 45 to 65 who had recovered from COVID-19.

This clone appeared a few times. The chain uses TRBV30 and TRBJ1-1, with a tentative D call TRBD1 (5 bases). The V gene's germline CDR1 is GTSNPN and CDR2 SVGIG (reference sequence). The V end lost 8 bases, the J end lost 0 bases, and 16 bases lay between the germline ends. The CDR3 runs to 14 residues. For the CDR3, the DNA is TGTGCCAGCCAAACAGGCACCCTGAACACTGAAGCTTTCTTT. Protein sequence: CASQTGTLNTEAFF.

The chain couples TRBV3-1 (or the pseudogene TRBV3-2) to TRBJ2-5, with 8 bases matching TRBD1. The germline V gene encodes CDR1 LGHDT and CDR2 YNNKEL (reference sequence). Trimming removed 4 bases from V and 4 bases from J; junction bases left unmatched: 8. The CDR3 consists of 15 residues. Here the CDR3 reads CASSRGLTGAETQYF. In DNA, the CDR3 is TGTGCCAGCAGCCGCGGACTGACAGGGGCAGAGACCCAGTACTTC.

A few counts support this clone. This chain joins TRBV9 and TRBJ1-2; tentative D call: TRBD1 (5 bases). The germline gives CDR1 SGDLS, CDR2 YYNGEE. Between the trimmed V and J ends, which lost 0 bases and 5 bases, there was a span of 14 bases. The CDR3 length is 15 residues. The CDR3 coding sequence is TGTGCCAGCAGCGTAGAGGAGGGGAACCTATATGGCTACACCTTC. Translated, it gives CASSVEEGNLYGYTF.

The chain combines TRBV30 with TRBJ2-7; a weak D match, TRBD2 (6 bases). This CDR3 is built from 16 residues. Germline-derived CDR1 and CDR2 are GTSNPN and SVGIG (reference sequence). Trimming stripped 1 base from V and 5 bases from J, with 21 bases between. CDR3 loop: CAWSAGLAARAHEQYF. The CDR3 DNA follows: TGTGCCTGGAGTGCGGGTTTAGCGGCGCGGGCCCACGAGCAGTACTTC.

The CDR3 is CASSRGYLGTGELFF. The CDR3 bases are TGTGCCAGCAGCCGAGGGTATTTGGGAACCGGGGAGCTGTTTTTT. The chain couples TRBV6-2 or TRBV6-3 to TRBJ2-2, with D perhaps matching TRBD2 (5 bases). The germline V and J ends were trimmed by 6 bases and 5 bases, with 16 bases remaining between them. The CDR3 sequence is 15 residues long. Germline V CDR1 and CDR2: MNHEY, SVGEGT.

J is TRBJ1-1 and V is TRBV6-5, with D perhaps matching TRBD1 (6 bases). CDR3 length: 14 amino acids. Trimming removed 6 bases from V and 1 base from J, with 12 bases in between. Germline V gives CDR1 MNHEY, CDR2 SVGAGI. The CDR3 coding sequence is TGTGCCAGCAGCAAGGACAGACCGAACACTGAAGCTTTCTTT. It specifies CASSKDRPNTEAFF.

The V call is TRBV7-8, the J call TRBJ2-5; the match to TRBD2 covers 8 bases. J gave up 5 bases and V 3 bases, and 8 bases lay outside the gene matches. There are 15 residues in the CDR3. Germline CDR1 reads SGHVS; CDR2 reads FQNEAQ. The CDR3 sequence is CASSFLRAGGETQYF. CDR3 DNA: TGTGCCAGCAGCTTCCTCAGGGCGGGAGGTGAGACCCAGTACTTC.

This clone was seen a handful of times. J is TRBJ2-1 and V is TRBV9; 14 positions agree with TRBD2. The CDR3 sequence is 15 residues long. CDR1 and CDR2 (germline): SGDLS, YYNGEE. V gave up 4 bases and J gave up 7 bases; unmatched junction bases: 4. The CDR3 here is CASSPRTSGRNEQFF. CDR3 nucleotide sequence: TGTGCCAGCAGCCCCCGGACTAGCGGGAGGAATGAGCAGTTCTTC.

This clone was counted between two and nine times. V usage is TRBV24-1 and J usage is TRBJ1-5, with 9 bases identical to TRBD1. This CDR3 comprises 19 residues. Trimming cost V 4 bases and J 0 bases; bases outside gene matches: 12. Per the germline V gene, CDR1 is KGHDR and CDR2 is SFDVKD. The CDR3 DNA sequence: TGTGCCACCAGTGAGGGACAGGGCCTAACTAAGTATAGCAATCAGCCCCAGCATTTT. Translating gives CATSEGQGLTKYSNQPQHF.

The chain employs TRBV6-5 and TRBJ2-3; D not resolved. Germline CDR1 MNHEY, CDR2 SVGAGI. The CDR3 spans 13 residues. The ends were cut back, 6 bases at V and 3 bases at J, with 10 bases in the middle. The CDR3 is CASRPTGTDTQYF. Written as DNA, the CDR3 is TGTGCCAGCAGGCCGACCGGGACAGATACGCAGTATTTT.

The gene calls are TRBV5-1 and TRBJ1-4; the match to TRBD1 covers 7 bases. CDR3 length: 15 residues. Trimming took 1 base from V and 4 from J; bases not matched to a gene: 4. CDR1 and CDR2 (germline): SGHRS, YFSETQ. The CDR3 spells CASSLLQGLNEKLFF. CDR3 bases: TGCGCCAGCAGCTTGTTACAGGGGCTTAATGAAAAACTGTTTTTT.

The genes are TRBV24-1 and TRBJ2-3; D gene uncertain. Germline CDR1 and CDR2: KGHDR and SFDVKD. V lost 5 bases, J lost 8 bases, and 13 bases lay in between. The CDR3 runs 13 residues. CDR3 sequence (DNA): TGTGCCACCAGTGCACTGGCCTGGAGTACGCAGTATTTT. Translated: CATSALAWSTQYF.

The chain joins TRBV30 to TRBJ1-5; 8 positions match TRBD1. V dropped 5 bases and J dropped 7; count of bases not matched to a gene: 4. CDR1 is GTSNPN, CDR2 SVGIG, per germline (reference sequence). This CDR3 has 12 amino acids. CDR3 DNA sequence: TGTGCCTGGGGTCGACAGGGGCAGCCCCAGCATTTT. Translation: CAWGRQGQPQHF.

The genes are TRBV7-2 and TRBJ2-3; tentatively, D is TRBD1 (6 bases). Germline V gene data show CDR1 as SGHTA and CDR2 as FQGNSA. The CDR3 runs to 15 residues. Between the trimmed V and J ends, which lost 1 base and 1 base, there was a span of 9 bases. CDR3 nucleotide sequence: TGTGCCAGCAGCTTAGGGGCAGGGGGCACAGATACGCAGTATTTT. Protein: CASSLGAGGTDTQYF.

This clone occurred once. This sample also contains other DNA sequences that code for the same CDR3. The chain links TRBV4-1 to TRBJ2-1; possibly TRBD2 for D (6 bases). CDR1 and CDR2 (germline): MGHRA, YSYEKL. Trimming stripped 0 bases from V and 2 bases from J, with 8 bases between. The CDR3 runs 15 residues. The CDR3 is CASSQDGGTYNEQFF. For the CDR3, the DNA is TGCGCCAGCAGCCAAGACGGGGGTACCTACAATGAGCAGTTCTTC.

This clone has only one observation. This chain connects TRBV24-1 to TRBJ2-1, with D possibly matching TRBD2 (6 bases). Trimming cost V 5 bases and J 10 bases, with 17 bases left between them. This CDR3 has 14 amino acids. The germline V gene has CDR1 KGHDR and CDR2 SFDVKD. CDR3 amino acids: CATSANGGVSEQFF. The CDR3 DNA sequence: TGTGCCACCAGTGCCAACGGAGGGGTTTCCGAGCAGTTCTTC.

V and J are TRBV2 and TRBJ2-1, with D unclear. The V and J ends lost 1 base and 0 bases respectively, with 7 bases between them. Germline-derived CDR1 and CDR2 are SNHLY and FYNNEI. CDR3 length: 15 residues. CDR3 DNA: TGTGCCAGCAGTGAAGGGAGAGGCTCCTACAATGAGCAGTTCTTC. This translates into CASSEGRGSYNEQFF.

The chain has TRBV11-1 and TRBJ2-1; D remains ambiguous. The ends were cut back, 1 base at V and 9 bases at J, with 10 bases in the middle. Germline-derived CDR1 and CDR2 are SGHAT and FQDESV (reference sequence). CDR3 size: 13 residues. This CDR3 is CASSLETSGEQFF. The CDR3 DNA reads TGTGCCAGCAGCTTAGAGACCTCGGGTGAGCAGTTCTTC.

The chain carries TRBV2 and TRBJ2-2; possible D gene TRBD1, 5 bases. V dropped 7 bases and J dropped 4 bases, with 13 bases sitting between them. The V gene's germline CDR1 is SNHLY and CDR2 FYNNEI. CDR3 length: 14 residues. The CDR3 region is CASKQTGATGELFF. The CDR3 nucleotides are TGTGCCAGCAAACAAACAGGCGCCACCGGGGAGCTGTTTTTT.

This sequence joins TRBV10-3 and TRBJ1-1; 8 bases line up with TRBD1. Germline V gene lookup returns CDR1 ENHRY and CDR2 SYGVKD. The junction had 1 base not matched to a gene; V was cut back by 3 bases and J by 10 bases. The CDR3 spans 11 residues. The CDR3 protein is CAISDQGAAFF. For the CDR3, the DNA is TGTGCCATCAGTGACCAGGGGGCAGCTTTCTTT.